The 13 T cell receptor beta chains given below trace back to one sample, sequenced in a study of T-cell reconstitution after alpha-beta-depleted transplantation in children. Unique molecular identifiers were built into the TCRbeta library. MiXCR, run by TCRdb on the PCR reads, gives a single entry per CDR3 protein. The sample records around 450,000 distinct CDR3 sequences, 43% being singletons. Sequences were derived from PBMCs, sampled before TCRalphabeta/CD19-depleted stem cell transplant. The receptors were gathered from a girl aged 2 to 10 with aplastic anemia, due to receive a stem cell transplant.

V is TRBV20-1 and J is TRBJ2-5; 9 bases line up with TRBD1. The CDR3 runs to 14 residues. Germline loops: CDR1 DFQATT, CDR2 SNEGSKA (reference sequence). With V trimmed by 5 bases and J by 5 bases, 9 bases remained unmatched. The CDR3 spells CSARQGGKGETQYF. The CDR3, as DNA: TGCAGTGCTCGACAGGGGGGGAAGGGCGAGACCCAGTACTTC.

This clonotype was detected many times. This chain links TRBV28 with TRBJ1-2; D is uncertain. Trimming pared 4 bases from V and 5 bases from J, leaving 17 bases between. Germline V gives CDR1 MDHEN, CDR2 SYDVKM. The CDR3 has 15 amino acids. CDR3: CASSYAPSYGYGYTF. For the CDR3, the DNA is TGTGCCAGCAGTTACGCCCCCAGTTACGGGTATGGCTACACCTTC.

This clonotype came up many times. The rearrangement joins TRBV9 to TRBJ2-2; D might be TRBD1 or TRBD2, each matching 5 bases. The CDR3 extends over 16 amino acids. Germline V gene lookup returns CDR1 SGDLS and CDR2 YYNGEE. V lost 3 bases, J lost 2 bases, and 14 bases lay in between. The CDR3 DNA is TGTGCCAGCAGCGGAGGGGTTTCTCACAACACCGGGGAGCTGTTTTTT. Translating gives CASSGGVSHNTGELFF.

This chain connects TRBV18 to TRBJ2-5; the match to TRBD1 covers 8 bases. This CDR3 is 16 amino acids long. Losses at the gene ends were 4 bases for V and 0 bases for J; bases not matched to a gene: 7. CDR1 is KGHSH and CDR2 is LQKENI in the germline V gene. CDR3 loop: CASSRNRQGYQETQYF. The CDR3 nucleotides read TGTGCCAGCTCACGAAATCGACAGGGGTACCAAGAGACCCAGTACTTC.

This sequence joins TRBV29-1 and TRBJ2-5; 7 nucleotides line up with TRBD1. Germline loops: CDR1 SQVTM, CDR2 ANQGSEA. This CDR3 contains 14 residues. Losses at the gene ends were 8 bases for V and 1 base for J; bases not matched to a gene: 10. CDR3 amino acids: CSTSRGGGQETQYF. CDR3 in DNA: TGCAGCACCTCAAGAGGGGGCGGCCAAGAGACCCAGTACTTC.

In this sample, this clonotype turned up a few times. J is TRBJ1-2 and V is TRBV9; weak D call: TRBD1 (5 bases). Between the trimmed V and J ends, which lost 4 bases and 6 bases, there was a span of 16 bases. The germline CDR1 and CDR2 sequences are SGDLS and YYNGEE. The CDR3 covers 14 residues. CDR3 nucleotides: TGTGCCAGCAGCCCTAGGGGAATCCCCCATGGCTACACCTTC. Amino acids: CASSPRGIPHGYTF.

The rearrangement links TRBV6-5 to TRBJ1-1; D perhaps matches TRBD1 (5 bases). Germline values: CDR1 MNHEY, CDR2 SVGAGI. The CDR3 spans 16 residues. Trimming shortened V by 1 base and J by 4 bases, and 16 bases separated the two germline ends. The CDR3 reads CASSYLGQGNSTEAFF. The CDR3 region has the DNA TGTGCCAGCAGTTACTTAGGGCAGGGTAACTCCACTGAAGCTTTCTTT.

Only a few counts were recorded for this clonotype. The V and J genes are TRBV5-1 and TRBJ2-1, with D perhaps matching TRBD1 or TRBD2 (6 bases each). This CDR3 contains 17 residues. Trimming removed 0 bases at V and 0 bases at J, with 13 bases between. The V gene's germline CDR1 is SGHRS and CDR2 YFSETQ. For the CDR3, the DNA is TGCGCCAGCAGCTTGGGGGTTCGGGGGCCCTCCTACAATGAGCAGTTCTTC. This codes for CASSLGVRGPSYNEQFF.

There are many counts of this clonotype. V and J are TRBV20-1 and TRBJ2-1; tentative D call: TRBD2 (5 bases). The CDR3 is 17 amino acids. V lost 1 base and J 0 bases, leaving 16 bases between the germline ends. In germline, CDR1 is DFQATT, CDR2 SNEGSKA (reference sequence). CDR3 nucleotides: TGCAGTGCTAGAGCCCCCACAGCGGTAAGCTCCTACAATGAGCAGTTCTTC. Translation gives CSARAPTAVSSYNEQFF.

A word on this clonotype: With a much larger clone just one base away, this may be a read error. The rearrangement uses TRBV12-3 or TRBV12-4 and TRBJ2-7; D possibly corresponds to TRBD2 (6 bases). The CDR3 runs to 15 residues. With 1 base removed from V and 7 bases from J, the gap between germline ends came to 17 bases. The CDR3 DNA reads TGTGCCAGCAGTTTAGGGGACGGGAGAATCTGTGAGCAGTACTTC. This gives the protein CASSLGDGRICEQYF.

This clonotype was observed at least ten times. The V call is TRBV21-1, the J call TRBJ2-3; TRBD2, as called in the table, went unchecked against the DNA. TRBV21-1 corresponds to a pseudogene. This CDR3 has 20 amino acids. CDR3: CASSKGNSGRPSRGTDTQYF. The CDR3 coding sequence is TGTGCCAGCAGCAAAGGGAATAGCGGGAGGCCCTCAAGAGGTACAGATACGCAGTATTTT.

This clonotype was counted between two and nine times. The chain recombines TRBV5-1 with TRBJ2-1; tentatively, D is TRBD2 (5 bases). The CDR3 length is 15 residues. V was cut by 2 bases and J by 3 bases, with 12 bases left in between. The germline gives CDR1 SGHRS, CDR2 YFSETQ. CDR3 amino acids: CASSLGLNDYNEQFF. For the CDR3, the DNA is TGCGCCAGCAGCTTAGGACTTAATGACTACAATGAGCAGTTCTTC.

This clonotype has only a few counts. V gene TRBV27 combines with J gene TRBJ2-5; TRBD1 or TRBD2 may be the D gene (5 bases each). V was shortened by 5 bases and J by 3 bases, with 19 bases between the two germline ends. CDR3 size: 16 residues. Germline CDR1 reads MNHEY; CDR2 reads SMNVEV (reference sequence). The CDR3 reads CASSPSGRQAKETQYF. The CDR3 nucleotides are TGTGCCAGCAGTCCCTCGGGGCGCCAAGCAAAAGAGACCCAGTACTTC.